These 10 T cell receptor beta chains originate from one sample sequenced in a study of regulatory T cells in long-lasting Graves disease. Time point noted: persistent/refractory GD, antithyroid drugs over 5 years with positive TRAb. Generation of the TCR library employed RNA extracted from PBMCs. Arm-PCR of CDR3 regions with iRepertoire HTBI primers generated TCR beta libraries. TCRdb independently ran MiXCR on the multiplex PCR reads; one entry per CDR3 protein. The sample has some 340,000 distinct CDR3 sequences; roughly 25% are singletons. Sequenced here: peripheral blood mononuclear cells (PBMCs), sampled when the disease was refractory, from a patient treated with antithyroid drugs. The receptors shown here come from a woman aged 40 to 50 with Graves disease.

In regard to this clonotype: A much larger clone lies one base from this, so it may be a read error. The CDR3 carries no conserved terminal phenylalanine or tryptophan, so it likely arises from a read error. The V call is TRBV11-2, the J call TRBJ1-6; D gene uncertain. CDR1 is SGHAT, CDR2 FQNNGV, per germline. Trimming removed 5 bases at V and 8 bases at J, with 16 bases between. This CDR3 is 15 amino acids long. CDR3 nucleotides: TGTGCCAGCAGCCTCGCCGAATCCTCCCATTCACCCCTCCACTCT. This translates into CASSLAESSHSPLHS.

This clonotype was seen a handful of times. In DNA, the CDR3 is TGTGCCAGCAGCATCCCCAATTCACCCCTCCACTTT. Its protein product is CASSIPNSPLHF. This chain links TRBV7-9 with TRBJ1-6; D unclear. CDR3 size: 12 residues. V was trimmed by 5 bases and J by 7 bases, leaving 6 bases between them. Germline V gives CDR1 SEHNR, CDR2 FQNEAQ (reference sequence).

The sample holds a few counts of this clonotype. The J gene is TRBJ1-2, the V gene TRBV11-2; tentative D call: TRBD1 (6 bases). Between the trimmed V and J ends, which lost 4 bases and 8 bases, there was a span of 20 bases. Germline V gives CDR1 SGHAT, CDR2 FQNNGV. The CDR3 runs 15 residues. The DNA for the CDR3 is TGTGCCAGCAGCTCCAGTGGGGGGGCCCAGGAAGGCTACACCTTC. Translation: CASSSSGGAQEGYTF. The full variable domain, with the rest looked up from reference TRBV11-2 and TRBJ1-2, is EAGVAQSPRYKIIEKRQSVAFWCNPISGHATLYWYQQILGQGPKLLIQFQNNGVVDDSQLPKDRFSAERLKGVDSTLKIQPAKLEDSAVYLCASSSSGGAQEGYTFGSGTRLTVV.

The chain uses TRBV7-9 and TRBJ1-4; D is unclear. The V and J ends lost 2 bases and 0 bases respectively, with 4 bases between them. This CDR3 has 14 residues. Germline V lookup: CDR1 SEHNR, CDR2 FQNEAQ (reference sequence). CDR3 region: CASSLPATNEKLFF. The CDR3 DNA reads as TGTGCCAGCAGCTTACCAGCAACTAATGAAAAACTGTTTTTT.

There are a few counts of this clonotype. The CDR3: CASSQGVGGGYTF. The CDR3 region has the DNA TGTGCCAGCAGCCAAGGAGTTGGGGGTGGCTACACCTTC. The chain carries TRBV3-1 and TRBJ1-2, with a weak D call TRBD1 (5 bases). V was cut by 1 base and J by 7 bases, with 10 bases left in between. CDR3 length: 13 residues. CDR1 is LGHDT and CDR2 is YNNKEL in the germline V gene (reference sequence).

In its sample, this clonotype was seen many times. The rearrangement joins TRBV28 to TRBJ1-1, with D unresolved. The CDR3 loop spans 16 amino acids. CDR1 and CDR2 from the germline V gene are MDHEN and SYDVKM. Trimming removed 6 bases at V and 6 bases at J, with 23 bases between. The CDR3 DNA sequence: TGTGCCAGCAGCCGCCCCAACCAGTCCGTCAAGGCTGAAGCTTTCTTT. Protein sequence: CASSRPNQSVKAEAFF.

This clonotype was observed at least ten times. This chain connects TRBV7-2 to TRBJ2-7, with D maybe TRBD2 (5 bases). V lost 0 bases, J lost 1 base, and 7 bases lay in between. CDR1 is SGHTA and CDR2 is FQGNSA in the germline V gene. The CDR3 length is 14 residues. The CDR3 DNA is TGTGCCAGCAGCTTAGCTGCGGGTTCCTACGAGCAGTACTTC. Translated, it gives CASSLAAGSYEQYF.

This clonotype was detected many times. The CDR3 reads CASSPGTLYEQYF. CDR3 nucleotide sequence: TGTGCCAGCAGCCCCGGGACACTCTACGAGCAGTACTTC. The rearrangement uses TRBV7-8 and TRBJ2-7; tentatively, D is TRBD1 (6 bases). The germline CDR1 and CDR2 sequences are SGHVS and FQNEAQ. This CDR3 has 13 residues. The V end was cut by 5 bases, the J end by 3 bases, with 11 bases between. The full variable domain, rest sourced from reference TRBV7-8 and TRBJ2-7, is GAGVSQSPRYKVAKRGQDVALRCDPISGHVSLFWYQQALGQGPEFLTYFQNEAQLDKSGLPSDRFFAERPEGSVSTLKIQRTQQEDSAVYLCASSPGTLYEQYFGPGTRLTVT.

The chain uses TRBV7-3 and TRBJ2-2, with 14 positions matching TRBD2. The CDR3 runs to 18 residues. Losses at the gene ends were 0 bases for V and 3 bases for J; bases not matched to a gene: 3. Germline assignment: CDR1 SGHTA and CDR2 FQGTGA. In DNA, the CDR3 is TGTGCCAGCAGCTTAACGGGACTAGCGGGAGCATACACCGGGGAGCTGTTTTTT. Its protein is CASSLTGLAGAYTGELFF. Supplemented by reference TRBV7-3 and TRBJ2-2, the full variable domain reads GAGVSQTPSNKVTEKGKYVELRCDPISGHTALYWYRQSLGQGPEFLIYFQGTGAADDSGLPNDRFFAVRPEGSVSTLKIQRTERGDSAVYLCASSLTGLAGAYTGELFFGEGSRLTVL.

This clonotype was seen more than once but under ten times. The chain links TRBV6-1 to TRBJ2-3; weak D call: TRBD1 (5 bases). Trimming pared 5 bases from V and 6 bases from J, leaving 18 bases between. This CDR3 is 15 amino acids long. Germline V gives CDR1 MNHNS, CDR2 SASEGT. The CDR3, as DNA: TGTGCCAGCAGTCCTCTCCAGGGTTCATCCGATACGCAGTATTTT. This gives the protein CASSPLQGSSDTQYF.